The 7 T cell receptor beta chains listed next were all sequenced from one sample in a study of shared clonotypes between healthy human individuals (TCRdb year 2020). Libraries were built with the immunoSEQ multiplex PCR assay. The source is immuneACCESS, and TCRdb retained only in-frame sequences with V and J called. Part of the clones is not carried over; for the studies checked, unresolved V genes explain less than half of this, and the remainder is unexplained. In this sample the table shows some 2,000,000 clones, almost 96% of which occur a single time. Less than 0.15% of the sample belongs to the ten largest clones. The source material was naive CD4+ T cells sorted from blood. The cell subset or site label of this sample denotes: CD45RA+ positively selected. These receptors all come from a man aged 18 to 35 in good health.

This clone has just a few counts. The chain joins TRBV7-9 to TRBJ2-6; D is uncertain. V lost 0 bases to trimming and J lost 2 bases, with 8 bases between them. CDR3 size: 16 residues. Germline CDR1 SEHNR, CDR2 FQNEAQ (reference sequence). The DNA of the CDR3 is TGTGCCAGCAGCTTAGCAGGATCTCCTGGGGCCAACGTCCTGACTTTC. Translating it yields CASSLAGSPGANVLTF.

V gene TRBV30 combines with J gene TRBJ2-3, with 8 positions matching TRBD2. V lost 0 bases and J lost 2; bases outside the gene matches: 4. CDR3 length: 15 amino acids. Germline loops: CDR1 GTSNPN, CDR2 SVGIG (reference sequence). The CDR3 loop is CAWSVGSGNTDTQYF. The CDR3 bases are TGTGCCTGGAGTGTAGGTAGCGGGAACACAGATACGCAGTATTTT.

This clone was seen only a few times. This chain joins TRBV28 and TRBJ2-2; 10 nucleotides line up with TRBD2. V was pared by 4 bases and J by 3 bases, with 5 bases of the junction left unmatched. The CDR3 sequence is 16 residues long. The germline gives CDR1 MDHEN, CDR2 SYDVKM. CDR3 amino acids: CASSSESGRDTGELFF. The CDR3 coding sequence is TGTGCCAGCAGTTCCGAAAGCGGGAGGGACACCGGGGAGCTGTTTTTT.

The rearrangement links TRBV21-1 to TRBJ2-7; the table's D call, TRBD1, was not checked against the DNA. TRBV21-1 is described as a pseudogene. The CDR3 contains 8 residues. The CDR3 here is CASSLQTW. The CDR3 DNA follows: TGTGCCAGCAGCTTACAAACATGG.

The chain recombines TRBV2 with TRBJ2-1; D is uncertain. CDR3 length equals 10 residues. The germline V gene encodes CDR1 SNHLY and CDR2 FYNNEI. The germline V and J ends were trimmed by 5 bases and 13 bases, with 9 bases remaining between them. CDR3 amino acids: CASSYLKQFF. The DNA for the CDR3 is TGTGCCAGCAGTTATCTAAAACAGTTCTTC.

The rearrangement links TRBV11-1 to TRBJ2-2, with TRBD2 matching 8 bases. The CDR3 loop spans 17 amino acids. Trimming at V came to 1 base and at J to 6 bases, leaving 10 bases not matched to a gene. Germline V lookup: CDR1 SGHAT, CDR2 FQDESV (reference sequence). The CDR3 spells CASSLVAGGGEAGELFF. CDR3 DNA: TGTGCCAGCAGCTTAGTTGCGGGAGGAGGTGAGGCCGGGGAGCTGTTTTTT.

The chain carries TRBV25-1 and TRBJ2-7, with 7 bases identical to TRBD1. Germline CDR1 MGHDK, CDR2 SYGVNS. This CDR3 contains 15 residues. V shed 0 bases, J shed 2 bases, and the junction held 4 bases outside the gene matches. CDR3 residues: CASSEYRTGTYEQYF. CDR3 DNA: TGTGCCAGCAGTGAATACAGGACAGGCACCTACGAGCAGTACTTC.